The 24 T cell receptor beta chains reported below all come from one sample, sequenced in a study of blood T cell repertoires in COVID-19. TCRdb's table, derived via immunoSEQ multiplex PCR, lists solely in-frame clones and lacks some. Of under 95,000 clones listed, approximately 88% are singletons. Sequenced: peripheral blood. All receptors come from a human donor in a cohort sampled during active COVID-19.

This clone showed up just once. This chain uses TRBV28 with TRBJ2-7, with 8 bases matching TRBD2. The germline gives CDR1 MDHEN, CDR2 SYDVKM. The CDR3 consists of 14 residues. With V trimmed by 7 bases and J by 0 bases, 5 bases remained unmatched. This CDR3 reads CASMERGPSYEQYF. In nucleotides, the CDR3 is TGTGCCAGCATGGAGCGGGGGCCCTCCTACGAGCAGTACTTC.

In its sample, this clone was seen a few times. The V gene is TRBV14, the J gene TRBJ1-1, with D perhaps TRBD1 (6 bases). CDR3 length: 14 residues. Trimming took 4 bases from V and 6 from J, leaving 15 bases between them. The germline CDR1 and CDR2 sequences are SGHDN and FVKESK. CDR3 amino acids: CASSRLQGSPEAFF. The CDR3 DNA sequence: TGTGCCAGCAGCCGGCTACAGGGCTCCCCTGAAGCTTTCTTT. Looking up the rest from reference TRBV14 and TRBJ1-1 gives the full variable domain: EAGVTQFPSHSVIEKGQTVTLRCDPISGHDNLYWYRRVMGKEIKFLLHFVKESKQDESGMPNNRFLAERTGGTYSTLKVQPAELEDSGVYFCASSRLQGSPEAFFGQGTRLTVV.

V is TRBV9 and J is TRBJ2-6; D not certain. V was cut by 0 bases and J by 0 bases, with 7 bases left in between. The CDR3 spans 16 residues. Germline lookup yields CDR1 SGDLS and CDR2 YYNGEE. The chain's CDR3 is CASSVGWPSGANVLTF. The CDR3 nucleotides read TGTGCCAGCAGCGTAGGGTGGCCCTCTGGGGCCAACGTCCTGACTTTC.

This clone was observed a few times. For the CDR3, the DNA is TGTGCCAGCAGCCGGGGGGCGAACACTGAAGCTTTCTTT. Its protein product is CASSRGANTEAFF. The genes are TRBV11-3 and TRBJ1-1; possibly TRBD1 for D (6 bases). The V end lost 5 bases, the J end lost 1 base, and 8 bases lay between the germline ends. This CDR3 is 13 amino acids long. Germline CDR1 and CDR2: SGHNT and YENEEA.

V gene TRBV4-3 combines with J gene TRBJ1-4, with D maybe TRBD1 (6 bases). Germline V gene sequence: CDR1 LGHNA, CDR2 YSLEER. This CDR3 has 15 amino acids. Deletions cut 2 bases from V and 10 bases from J, with 17 bases between. The CDR3 loop is CASSQSLQGRAKLFF. The CDR3 region has the DNA TGCGCCAGCAGCCAATCCCTCCAGGGGCGTGCAAAACTGTTTTTT.

This chain links TRBV7-6 with TRBJ2-2; 7 bases line up with TRBD2. The CDR3 loop spans 14 amino acids. Germline CDR1 is SGHVS and CDR2 is FNYEAQ. With 4 bases clipped from V and 3 bases from J, the junction kept 2 bases outside the gene matches. CDR3: CASSSSGDTGELFF. CDR3 DNA: TGTGCCAGCAGCTCGAGCGGGGACACCGGGGAGCTGTTTTTT.

The V call is TRBV6-5, the J call TRBJ2-7; 8 bases map to TRBD1. In germline, CDR1 is MNHEY, CDR2 SVGAGI. This CDR3 contains 13 residues. Trimming at V came to 6 bases and at J to 7 bases, leaving 8 bases not matched to a gene. The CDR3: CASRRTGTREQYF. As DNA, the CDR3 is TGTGCCAGCAGGAGGACAGGGACGAGGGAGCAGTACTTC.

This clone was detected only once. The chain recombines TRBV6-1 with TRBJ2-1; weak D call: TRBD1 (5 bases). This CDR3 is built from 13 residues. CDR1 is MNHNS, CDR2 SASEGT, per germline. V was cut by 2 bases and J by 9 bases, with 11 bases left in between. In nucleotides, the CDR3 is TGTGCCAGCAGTGAAACGTACCAGGGTGAGCAGTTCTTC. Translated, it gives CASSETYQGEQFF.

V is TRBV7-2 and J is TRBJ2-7; 8 positions match TRBD1. J was trimmed by 3 bases and V by 5 bases; bases with no gene match: 9. The CDR3 is 15 amino acids. CDR1 is SGHTA, CDR2 FQGNSA, per germline. CDR3 in amino acids: CASSPGQGVHYEQYF. CDR3 sequence (DNA): TGTGCCAGCAGCCCCGGACAGGGCGTCCACTACGAGCAGTACTTC.

This sequence joins TRBV28 and TRBJ2-3; TRBD2 agrees at 12 bases. Trimming took 5 bases from V and 2 from J; bases not matched to a gene: 5. The CDR3 spans 16 residues. From germline, CDR1 is MDHEN and CDR2 SYDVKM. The CDR3 spells CASSRGLAGFTDTQYF. DNA for the CDR3: TGTGCCAGCAGTAGAGGACTAGCGGGGTTCACAGATACGCAGTATTTT.

The genes are TRBV6-2 or TRBV6-3 and TRBJ2-3; 12 bases line up with TRBD2. The trim removed 6 bases at V and 0 bases at J, leaving 7 bases unmatched. CDR1 MNHEY and CDR2 SVGEGT come from the germline V gene. The CDR3 has 17 residues. The CDR3 reads CASSLRTSGTSTDTQYF. CDR3 bases: TGTGCCAGCAGCCTACGGACTAGCGGGACTAGCACAGATACGCAGTATTTT.

The chain combines TRBV6-6 with TRBJ1-1; D gene unclear. The germline CDR1 and CDR2 sequences are MNHNY and SVGAGI (reference sequence). V shed 7 bases and J shed 11 bases, with 20 bases lying between them. The CDR3 covers 13 residues. CDR3 in DNA: TGTGCCAGCACCCTGACACAAACCCGTGGCGCTTTCTTT. This sequence encodes CASTLTQTRGAFF.

This rearrangement joins TRBV19 to TRBJ2-2, with TRBD2 matching 11 bases. This CDR3 comprises 17 residues. Germline V gene lookup returns CDR1 LNHDA and CDR2 SQIVND (reference sequence). The V and J ends lost 5 bases and 2 bases, in that order; junction bases with no gene match: 7. CDR3 amino acids: CASSQGGLAVNTGELFF. Here the CDR3 DNA reads TGTGCCAGTAGTCAGGGGGGACTAGCGGTAAACACCGGGGAGCTGTTTTTT.

This clone was seen just once. The chain uses TRBV2 and TRBJ1-4, with a tentative D call TRBD1 (6 bases). Per the germline V gene, CDR1 is SNHLY and CDR2 is FYNNEI. The CDR3 sequence is 17 residues long. The ends were cut back, 7 bases at V and 4 bases at J, with 22 bases in the middle. CDR3 sequence: CASNTGPGRGGNEKLFF. CDR3 in DNA: TGTGCCAGCAACACAGGGCCCGGACGTGGTGGTAATGAAAAACTGTTTTTT.

The chain recombines TRBV4-1 with TRBJ2-7, with 7 bases lining up with TRBD1. The CDR3 is 14 amino acids. Germline V CDR1 and CDR2: MGHRA, YSYEKL. The J segment lost 8 bases and the V segment lost 3 bases, leaving 10 bases of the junction unmatched. CDR3 bases: TGCGCCAGCAGCCAGACAGGGTTACCGGCGAAGCAGTACTTC. Protein product: CASSQTGLPAKQYF.

V is TRBV6-5 and J is TRBJ1-1; D might be TRBD1 (6 bases). The CDR3 loop spans 14 amino acids. Germline loops: CDR1 MNHEY, CDR2 SVGAGI. The ends were cut back, 7 bases at V and 1 base at J, with 13 bases in the middle. The chain's CDR3 is CASNQGLGNTEAFF. CDR3 bases: TGTGCCAGCAACCAGGGGTTGGGGAACACTGAAGCTTTCTTT.

This rearrangement joins TRBV11-3 to TRBJ1-3; D gene unclear. The CDR3 runs 18 residues. Germline CDR1 is SGHNT and CDR2 is YENEEA. V was pared by 0 bases and J by 0 bases, with 15 bases between. The CDR3 bases are TGTGCCAGCAGCTTAGATCACCCCTGCAGGCACTCTGGAAACACCATATATTTT. Residues: CASSLDHPCRHSGNTIYF.

This clone is deemed medium-sized. V and J are TRBV6-6 and TRBJ2-7; 9 positions agree with TRBD1. Germline V gene sequence: CDR1 MNHNY, CDR2 SVGAGI (reference sequence). The junction had 5 bases not matched to a gene; V was cut back by 2 bases and J by 3 bases. This CDR3 has 15 residues. The CDR3 DNA reads TGTGCCAGCAGTTACCCGACAGGGGGGAACTACGAGCAGTACTTC. It is translated as CASSYPTGGNYEQYF.

The chain uses TRBV18 and TRBJ2-7; D is undetermined. The CDR3 length is 13 residues. Trimming cost V 0 bases and J 9 bases, with 12 bases left between them. CDR1 is KGHSH, CDR2 LQKENI, per germline. The CDR3: CASSPPSSLWQYF. The CDR3, as DNA: TGTGCCAGCTCACCACCGTCGAGTTTGTGGCAGTACTTC.

This clone came up a few times. The rearrangement joins TRBV7-9 to TRBJ2-7, with D possibly matching TRBD1 (8 bases). Trimming took off 5 bases at V and 5 bases at J, with 16 bases between the two ends. The length of the CDR3 is 14 residues. CDR1 and CDR2 from the germline V gene are SEHNR and FQNEAQ (reference sequence). The CDR3 protein is CASSDYRGGNEQYF. The CDR3 DNA reads TGTGCCAGCAGCGACTACAGGGGGGGGAACGAGCAGTACTTC.

DNA for the CDR3: TGTGCCAGTAGTGTTTCAGGGTTCGGCGAGCAGTACTTC. Protein: CASSVSGFGEQYF. The chain employs TRBV19 and TRBJ2-7, with D perhaps TRBD1 (5 bases). V was trimmed by 5 bases and J by 6 bases, leaving 14 bases between them. Germline values: CDR1 LNHDA, CDR2 SQIVND (reference sequence). CDR3 length: 13 amino acids.

The genes are TRBV5-1 and TRBJ2-7, with 14 bases aligning to TRBD2. Trimming cost V 2 bases and J 3 bases; bases outside gene matches: 7. The CDR3 is 17 residues long. Germline CDR1 SGHRS, CDR2 YFSETQ. Here the CDR3 reads CASSFSTSGGVFYEQYF. Written as DNA, the CDR3 is TGCGCCAGCAGCTTCTCGACTAGCGGGGGGGTTTTCTACGAGCAGTACTTC.

The chain has TRBV5-6 and TRBJ2-7; 9 bases line up with TRBD2. The CDR3 loop spans 18 amino acids. The trim removed 2 bases at V and 4 bases at J, leaving 16 bases unmatched. Per the germline V gene, CDR1 is SGHDT and CDR2 is YYEEEE. This CDR3 is CASSLPATGSGRIYEQYF. Written as DNA, the CDR3 is TGTGCCAGCAGCTTACCGGCCACGGGTAGCGGGAGAATATACGAGCAGTACTTC. The whole variable domain, filled in from reference TRBV5-6 and TRBJ2-7, reads DAGVTQSPTHLIKTRGQQVTLRCSPKSGHDTVSWYQQALGQGPQFIFQYYEEEERQRGNFPDRFSGHQFPNYSSELNVNALLLGDSALYLCASSLPATGSGRIYEQYFGPGTRLTVT.

This sequence joins TRBV19 and TRBJ2-6; D remains unclear. Germline V gene sequence: CDR1 LNHDA, CDR2 SQIVND (reference sequence). CDR3 size: 14 residues. Trimming stripped 2 bases from V and 1 base from J, with 3 bases between. In DNA, the CDR3 is TGTGCCAGTAGTATACAGTCTGGGGCCAACGTCCTGACTTTC. Protein: CASSIQSGANVLTF.